In this sample, the clone carrying this T cell receptor (beta chain) turned up once. Its antigen is still unknown. The table came from immunoSEQ multiplex PCR; TCRdb's copy has only in-frame clones and leaves some out. The table shows 140,000 to 150,000 clones, with around 90% occurring only once. This specimen comes from a study of T cell responses to AZD1222 COVID-19 vaccine. The study's findings and limits: Nearly half of the spike-specific TCRs reportedly recognize variant regions that carry no mutations. Among the donors, most were white British and more were female, and clonal diversity was possibly underestimated. Across spike, vaccine-associated CD4 TCRs were found, dominant at 160-218 and 743-854.

The germline V and J ends were trimmed by 3 bases and 9 bases, with 14 bases remaining between them. The CDR3 covers 13 residues. CDR1 and CDR2 from the germline V gene are LNHDA and SQIVND (reference sequence). This chain uses TRBV19 with TRBJ1-1; D uncertain. The specimen comprised peripheral blood, sampled 28 days after the second dose of the MenACWY control vaccine. The clonotype comes from an adult who received the MenACWY meningococcal vaccine as a control. CDR3 sequence: CASSIERGSKAFF. The CDR3 DNA reads TGTGCCAGTAGTATTGAGAGAGGATCTAAAGCTTTCTTT.